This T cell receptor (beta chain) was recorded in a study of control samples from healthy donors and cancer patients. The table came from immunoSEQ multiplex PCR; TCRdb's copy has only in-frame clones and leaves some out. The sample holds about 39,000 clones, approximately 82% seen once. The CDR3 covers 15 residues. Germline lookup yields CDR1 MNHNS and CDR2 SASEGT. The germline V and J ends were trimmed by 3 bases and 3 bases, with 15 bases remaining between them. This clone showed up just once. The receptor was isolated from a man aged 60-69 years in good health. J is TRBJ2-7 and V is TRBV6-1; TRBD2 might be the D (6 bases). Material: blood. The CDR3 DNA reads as TGTGCCAGCAGTGACGCCGGGACTGTGGACTACGAGCAGTACTTC. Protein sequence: CASSDAGTVDYEQYF.